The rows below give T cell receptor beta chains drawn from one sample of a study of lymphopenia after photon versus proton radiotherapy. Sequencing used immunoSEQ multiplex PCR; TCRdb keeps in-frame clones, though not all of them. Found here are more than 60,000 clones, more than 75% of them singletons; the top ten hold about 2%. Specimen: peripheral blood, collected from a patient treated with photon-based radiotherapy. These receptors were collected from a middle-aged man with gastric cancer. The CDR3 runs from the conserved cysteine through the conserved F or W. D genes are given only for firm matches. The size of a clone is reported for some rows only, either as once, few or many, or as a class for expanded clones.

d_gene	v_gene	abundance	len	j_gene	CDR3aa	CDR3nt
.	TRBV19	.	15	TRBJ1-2	CASSTVPVPVYGYTF	TGTGCCAGTAGTACCGTCCCCGTTCCCGTCTATGGCTACACCTTC
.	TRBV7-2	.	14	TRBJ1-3	CASSLGTRVGTIYF	TGTGCCAGCAGCTTAGGAACCAGGGTGGGCACCATATATTTT
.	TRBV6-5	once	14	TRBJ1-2	CASSYSRGLYGYTF	TGTGCCAGCAGTTACTCACGGGGTTTATATGGCTACACCTTC
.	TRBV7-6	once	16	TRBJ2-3	CASSSSPGPGTDTQYF	TGTGCCAGCAGCTCAAGCCCGGGACCCGGCACAGATACGCAGTATTTT
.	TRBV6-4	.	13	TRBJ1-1	CASSLTGNTEAFF	TGTGCCAGCAGTTTGACAGGGAACACTGAAGCTTTCTTT
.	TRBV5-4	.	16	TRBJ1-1	CASSKSGPRVTGEAFF	TGTGCCAGCAGCAAGTCCGGACCTCGGGTGACGGGGGAAGCTTTCTTT
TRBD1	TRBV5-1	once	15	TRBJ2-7	CASSYAGQGADEQYF	TGCGCCAGCAGCTATGCTGGACAGGGGGCCGACGAGCAGTACTTC
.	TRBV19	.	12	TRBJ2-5	CASGDFQETQYF	TGTGCCAGTGGGGACTTCCAAGAGACCCAGTACTTC
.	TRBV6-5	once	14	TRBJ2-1	CASSPTWRYNEQFF	TGTGCCAGCAGTCCAACTTGGCGGTACAATGAGCAGTTCTTC
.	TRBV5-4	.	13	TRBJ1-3	CASSHRAGNTIYF	TGTGCCAGCAGCCACAGGGCTGGAAACACCATATATTTT
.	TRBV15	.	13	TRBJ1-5	CATSSEGNQPQHF	TGTGCCACCAGCAGTGAGGGCAATCAGCCCCAGCATTTT
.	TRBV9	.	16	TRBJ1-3	CASSWGGRSSGNTIYF	TGTGCCAGCAGCTGGGGTGGCAGGAGCTCTGGAAACACCATATATTTT
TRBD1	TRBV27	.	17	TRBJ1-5	CASGREVGTDINQPQHF	TGTGCCAGCGGGAGGGAGGTAGGGACAGACATCAATCAGCCCCAGCATTTT
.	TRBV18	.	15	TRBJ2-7	CASSLQQGGSYEQYF	TGTGCCAGCTCACTACAGCAGGGTGGCTCCTACGAGCAGTACTTC
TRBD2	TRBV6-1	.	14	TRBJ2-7	CASRLGGSSYEQYF	TGTGCCAGCAGGCTGGGGGGGAGCTCCTACGAGCAGTACTTC
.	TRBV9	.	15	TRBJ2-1	CASSVEGGAWNEQFF	TGTGCCAGCAGCGTAGAAGGGGGGGCCTGGAATGAGCAGTTCTTC
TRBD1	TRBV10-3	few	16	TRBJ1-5	CAISVRGPDSNQPQHF	TGTGCCATCAGTGTCAGGGGGCCGGATAGCAATCAGCCCCAGCATTTT
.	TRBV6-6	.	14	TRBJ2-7	CASSSRDIAYEQYF	TGTGCCAGCAGTTCCCGGGACATCGCCTACGAGCAGTACTTC
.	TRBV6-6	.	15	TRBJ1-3	CASSSQAGAGNTIYF	TGTGCCAGCAGTTCACAGGCAGGGGCTGGAAACACCATATATTTT
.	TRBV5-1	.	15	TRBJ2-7	CASSLVPGAAYEQYF	TGCGCCAGCAGCTTGGTGCCAGGAGCAGCCTACGAGCAGTACTTC
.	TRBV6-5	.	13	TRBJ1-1	CASSPSTRTEAFF	TGTGCCAGCAGCCCTAGTACAAGGACTGAAGCTTTCTTT
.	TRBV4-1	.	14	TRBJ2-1	CASSQDRVANEQFF	TGCGCCAGCAGCCAAGATCGGGTGGCCAATGAGCAGTTCTTC
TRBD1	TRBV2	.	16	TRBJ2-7	CASSPEGQGINNEQYF	TGTGCCAGCAGTCCCGAGGGACAGGGGATTAACAACGAGCAGTACTTC
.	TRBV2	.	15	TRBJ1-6	CASSKLITIGSPLHF	TGTGCCAGCAGCAAACTCATTACGATTGGTTCACCCCTCCACTTT
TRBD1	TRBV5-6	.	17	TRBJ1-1	CASSLVWAGGGNTEAFF	TGTGCCAGCAGCTTGGTTTGGGCAGGGGGAGGGAACACTGAAGCTTTCTTT
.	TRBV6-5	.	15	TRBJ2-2	CASSYGTTHTGELFF	TGTGCCAGCAGTTACGGGACAACTCACACCGGGGAGCTGTTTTTT
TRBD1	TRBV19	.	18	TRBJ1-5	CASRLGQGAYLNNQPQHF	TGTGCCAGTAGGCTGGGACAGGGGGCTTACCTAAACAATCAGCCCCAGCATTTT
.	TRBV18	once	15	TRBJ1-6	CASSPPNRLNSPLHF	TGTGCCAGCTCACCACCTAATCGGTTAAATTCACCCCTCCACTTT
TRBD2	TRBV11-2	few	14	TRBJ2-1	CASSLSGGGNEQFF	TGTGCCAGCAGCTTGTCCGGGGGAGGGAATGAGCAGTTCTTC
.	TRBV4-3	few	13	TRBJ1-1	CASSRDLNTEAFF	TGCGCCAGCAGCCGAGACTTGAACACTGAAGCTTTCTTT
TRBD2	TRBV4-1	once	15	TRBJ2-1	CASSQPAGGYNEQFF	TGCGCCAGCAGCCAGCCAGCGGGGGGGTACAATGAGCAGTTCTTC
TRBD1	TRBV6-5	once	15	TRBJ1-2	CASREGQGGRYGYTF	TGTGCCAGCAGAGAGGGACAGGGGGGTCGCTATGGCTACACCTTC
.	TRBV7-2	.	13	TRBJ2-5	CASSLGQVETQYF	TGTGCCAGCAGCTTAGGACAAGTAGAGACCCAGTACTTC
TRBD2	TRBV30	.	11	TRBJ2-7	CAWSPGAGEYF	TGTGCCTGGAGCCCGGGCGCGGGGGAGTACTTC
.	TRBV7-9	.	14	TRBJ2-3	CASSFTQGADTQYF	TGTGCCAGCAGCTTCACACAGGGAGCAGATACGCAGTATTTT
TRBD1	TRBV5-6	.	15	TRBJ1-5	CASSLGQGAFQPQHF	TGTGCCAGCAGCCTCGGACAGGGGGCGTTTCAGCCCCAGCATTTT
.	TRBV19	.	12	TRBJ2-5	CASSIAGETQYF	TGTGCCAGTAGTATAGCGGGCGAGACCCAGTACTTC
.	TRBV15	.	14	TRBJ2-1	CATSSVRRWDEQFF	TGTGCCACCAGCAGCGTACGACGATGGGATGAGCAGTTCTTC
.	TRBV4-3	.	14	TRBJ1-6	CASSQSDYNSPLHF	TGCGCCAGCAGCCAGTCGGACTATAATTCACCCCTCCACTTT
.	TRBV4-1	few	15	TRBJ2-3	CASSQSGTSTDTQYF	TGCGCCAGCAGCCAATCGGGGACCAGCACAGATACGCAGTATTTT
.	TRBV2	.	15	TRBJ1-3	CASSVGGLSGNTIYF	TGTGCCAGCAGTGTTGGCGGCTTGTCTGGAAACACCATATATTTT
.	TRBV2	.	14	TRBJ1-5	CASSDWASNQPQHF	TGTGCCAGCAGTGACTGGGCTAGCAATCAGCCCCAGCATTTT
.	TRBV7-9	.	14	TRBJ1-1	CASSLWEMNTEAFF	TGTGCCAGCAGCTTATGGGAAATGAACACTGAAGCTTTCTTT
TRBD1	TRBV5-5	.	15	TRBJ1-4	CASSLRTGGREKLFF	TGTGCCAGCAGCCTTCGGACAGGGGGCCGGGAAAAACTGTTTTTT
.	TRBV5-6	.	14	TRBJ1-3	CASSPDTGGNTIYF	TGTGCCAGCAGCCCCGACACCGGGGGGAACACCATATATTTT
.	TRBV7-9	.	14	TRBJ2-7	CASSFSGESYEQYF	TGTGCCAGCAGCTTTTCGGGAGAGTCCTACGAGCAGTACTTC
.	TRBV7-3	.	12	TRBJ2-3	CASSPSTDTQYF	TGTGCCAGCAGCCCGAGCACAGATACGCAGTATTTT
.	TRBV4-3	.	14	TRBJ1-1	CASSRGHPNTEAFF	TGCGCCAGCAGCCGGGGGCACCCGAACACTGAAGCTTTCTTT
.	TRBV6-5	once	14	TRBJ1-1	CASSYDMMNTEAFF	TGTGCCAGCAGTTACGACATGATGAACACTGAAGCTTTCTTT
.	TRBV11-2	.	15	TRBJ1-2	CASSYYKGGAFGYTF	TGTGCCAGCAGCTACTACAAGGGGGGCGCGTTTGGCTACACCTTC
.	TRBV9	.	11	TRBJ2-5	CASGGAETQYF	TGTGCCAGCGGGGGGGCAGAGACCCAGTACTTC
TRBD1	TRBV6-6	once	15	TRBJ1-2	CASSYPGQGVDGYTF	TGTGCCAGCAGTTACCCGGGACAGGGAGTAGATGGCTACACCTTC
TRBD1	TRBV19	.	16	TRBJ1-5	CASSPGTGGEDQPQHF	TGTGCCAGTAGTCCCGGGACAGGGGGTGAGGATCAGCCCCAGCATTTT
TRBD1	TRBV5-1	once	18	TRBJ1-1	CASSSHPATGTVGTEAFF	TGCGCCAGCAGCTCCCATCCTGCCACTGGGACAGTGGGCACTGAAGCTTTCTTT
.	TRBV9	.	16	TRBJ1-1	CASSTHTGPGNTEAFF	TGTGCCAGCAGCACCCACACCGGCCCCGGGAACACTGAAGCTTTCTTT
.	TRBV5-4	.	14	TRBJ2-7	CASSSGRNSYEQYF	TGTGCCAGCAGCTCTGGACGGAACTCCTACGAGCAGTACTTC
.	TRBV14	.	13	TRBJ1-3	CASSQLLGNTIYF	TGTGCCAGCAGCCAGTTACTCGGAAACACCATATATTTT
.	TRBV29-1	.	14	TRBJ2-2	CSVELGLLTGELFF	TGCAGCGTTGAATTGGGACTCCTCACCGGGGAGCTGTTTTTT
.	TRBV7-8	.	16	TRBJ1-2	CASSLADSSLTRGYTF	TGTGCCAGCAGCTTAGCGGACAGTTCCCTAACTCGCGGCTACACCTTC
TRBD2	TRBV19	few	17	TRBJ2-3	CASSIKGALAGLDTQYF	TGTGCCAGTAGTATAAAGGGGGCACTAGCGGGGTTGGATACGCAGTATTTT